This note documents a single T cell receptor (beta chain) sequence. These data originate in a study of blood T cell repertoires in COVID-19. Study in general: Samples taken during acute and convalescent COVID-19 were collected in the United States, Italy and Spain.

Enrolled during active infection, Seattle patients were then followed longitudinally. Original data processing: Estimation of nucleated cell counts relied on the amplification of reference gene primers. Method: immunoSEQ multiplex PCR; TCRdb's copy keeps in-frame clones and lacks some. The V and J calls and the clone size are those of that table, but D and trimming were determined from the DNA. The repertoire consists of about 310,000 clones, with roughly 90% occurring once and the leading ten covering around 0.93%. The germline CDR1 and CDR2 sequences are SGHNT and YYREEE (reference sequence). Deletions cut 1 base from V and 2 bases from J, with 9 bases between. The CDR3 runs to 14 residues.

This chain uses TRBV5-4 with TRBJ2-5; the D is unclear. The sample comprised peripheral blood. This clonotype originated in a woman in her thirties or forties with COVID-19, enrolled during active disease. CDR3 DNA: TGTGCCAGCAGCTTGCCAGCGCCACAAGAGACCCAGTACTTC. This gives the protein CASSLPAPQETQYF.